The 26 T cell receptor beta chains reported below all come from one sample, sequenced in a study of T-cell reconstitution after alpha-beta-depleted transplantation in children. Unique molecular identifiers were incorporated into the prepared TCRbeta library. TCRdb called the PCR reads again in MiXCR, with one record for every CDR3 protein. The sample has 500,000 to 650,000 distinct CDR3 sequences; under 15% are singletons. This specimen consisted of PBMCs, mostly from graft donor cells, obtained 360 days after TCRalphabeta/CD19-depleted stem cell transplant. Source of these receptors: a male patient aged 5 to 17 who had a stem cell transplant for acute myeloid leukemia, so the T cells may come from the graft donor.

The CDR3 DNA reads TGCAGCGTTCACGTGGTGGGGAGCGGCAATGAGCAGTTCTTC. It codes for CSVHVVGSGNEQFF. The chain uses TRBV29-1 and TRBJ2-1, with D perhaps TRBD2 (5 bases). CDR1 is SQVTM and CDR2 is ANQGSEA in the germline V gene. The V gene lost 5 bases and the J gene lost 6 bases, with 17 bases spanning the gap. This CDR3 has 14 amino acids.

This sequence joins TRBV28 and TRBJ2-7; D is unclear. Trimming removed 3 bases at V and 2 bases at J, with 11 bases between. The CDR3 length is 14 residues. The germline V gene encodes CDR1 MDHEN and CDR2 SYDVKM. CDR3 in DNA: TGTGCCAGCAGTTTTCGCGCACTTACCTACGAGCAGTACTTC. Translation gives CASSFRALTYEQYF.

The chain couples TRBV20-1 to TRBJ2-7; D possibly corresponds to TRBD1 (5 bases). The CDR3 runs to 13 residues. V lost 1 base and J 6 bases, leaving 13 bases between the germline ends. Germline V lookup: CDR1 DFQATT, CDR2 SNEGSKA (reference sequence). The CDR3 region is CSARVWQGSEQYF. In nucleotides, the CDR3 is TGCAGTGCTAGAGTATGGCAGGGAAGCGAGCAGTACTTC.

This clonotype was found a few times. The rearrangement uses TRBV5-1 and TRBJ2-1; D unclear. The CDR3 is made up of 16 amino acids. CDR1 and CDR2 from the germline V gene are SGHRS and YFSETQ. V lost 2 bases and J 5 bases, leaving 17 bases between the germline ends. The CDR3 sequence is CASSLTPAGTDNEQFF. The DNA of the CDR3 is TGCGCCAGCAGCTTAACCCCAGCAGGAACGGACAATGAGCAGTTCTTC.

There are a few counts of this clonotype. The chain has TRBV5-1 and TRBJ1-4; D uncertain. Germline CDR1 is SGHRS and CDR2 is YFSETQ. The CDR3 is 15 amino acids. Deletions cut 0 bases from V and 4 bases from J, with 10 bases between. The CDR3 sequence is CASSLEGSYNEKLFF. The CDR3 nucleotides read TGCGCCAGCAGCTTGGAAGGCAGTTATAATGAAAAACTGTTTTTT. Supplemented by reference TRBV5-1 and TRBJ1-4, the full variable domain reads KAGVTQTPRYLIKTRGQQVTLSCSPISGHRSVSWYQQTPGQGLQFLFEYFSETQRNKGNFPGRFSGRQFSNSRSEMNVSTLELGDSALYLCASSLEGSYNEKLFFGSGTQLSVL.

This clonotype was seen at least ten times. The chain combines TRBV7-9 with TRBJ2-1, with TRBD2 matching 9 bases. V trimming: 6 bases; J trimming: 3 bases; junction bases outside the gene matches: 6. Germline V gene lookup returns CDR1 SEHNR and CDR2 FQNEAQ (reference sequence). This CDR3 comprises 15 residues. The CDR3 bases are TGTGCCAGCAGTCCCAAGCGGGAGGACTACAATGAGCAGTTCTTC. Protein sequence: CASSPKREDYNEQFF.

CDR3 nucleotides: TGTGCCAGCAGCTTTCCGAGGGGCGGGAAGTCCTACGAGCAGTACTTC. Translation gives CASSFPRGGKSYEQYF. This chain links TRBV7-9 with TRBJ2-7, with a possible D match to TRBD2 (6 bases). CDR1 and CDR2 (germline): SEHNR, FQNEAQ (reference sequence). Trimming cost V 3 bases and J 1 base, with 16 bases left between them. This CDR3 contains 16 residues. The full variable domain, rest sourced from reference TRBV7-9 and TRBJ2-7, is DTGVSQNPRHKITKRGQNVTFRCDPISEHNRLYWYRQTLGQGPEFLTYFQNEAQLEKSRLLSDRFSAERPKGSFSTLEIQRTEQGDSAMYLCASSFPRGGKSYEQYFGPGTRLTVT.

The chain combines TRBV4-3 with TRBJ2-5, with a possible D match to TRBD2 (6 bases). The V end was cut by 0 bases, the J end by 1 base, with 12 bases between. Germline lookup yields CDR1 LGHNA and CDR2 YSLEER. This CDR3 has 16 amino acids. Here the CDR3 reads CASSQDRGTRQETQYF. The CDR3 nucleotides read TGCGCCAGCAGCCAAGATCGGGGGACTCGCCAAGAGACCCAGTACTTC.

This clonotype was seen ten or more times. The V call is TRBV10-3, the J call TRBJ1-2; the D is unclear. Germline CDR1 is ENHRY and CDR2 is SYGVKD. The CDR3 extends over 14 amino acids. V gave up 6 bases and J gave up 3 bases, with 14 bases separating them. The CDR3 coding sequence is TGTGCCATCAGCATATCCAGTGTCGACTATGGCTACACCTTC. This gives the protein CAISISSVDYGYTF.

This clonotype has a count of ten or more. The V and J genes are TRBV12-3 or TRBV12-4 and TRBJ2-1; D possibly corresponds to TRBD1 (5 bases). Deletions cut 5 bases from V and 3 bases from J, with 8 bases between. This CDR3 is 13 amino acids long. The DNA for the CDR3 is TGTGCCAGCAGTCAGGGCAGCTACAATGAGCAGTTCTTC. Translated: CASSQGSYNEQFF.

This clonotype appeared many times. The genes are TRBV29-1 and TRBJ2-5; 10 positions agree with TRBD2. The V gene end was trimmed by 7 bases and the J gene end by 4 bases; junction bases not matched to a gene: 9. Germline CDR1 reads SQVTM; CDR2 reads ANQGSEA. This CDR3 contains 14 residues. The CDR3 DNA reads TGCAGCGCCCTCATCTCTAGCGGGAGAGAGACCCAGTACTTC. Protein: CSALISSGRETQYF.

This clonotype was counted a few times. V and J are TRBV18 and TRBJ2-1; D remains unclear. CDR1 and CDR2 (germline): KGHSH, LQKENI. The CDR3 runs 14 residues. Trimming removed 3 bases at V and 3 bases at J, with 9 bases between. CDR3 amino acids: CASSPRLDYNEQFF. The DNA of the CDR3 is TGTGCCAGCTCACCGAGACTGGACTACAATGAGCAGTTCTTC.

The J gene is TRBJ2-7, the V gene TRBV19; tentatively, D is TRBD2 (6 bases). Trimming removed 3 bases at V and 1 base at J, with 10 bases between. Germline loops: CDR1 LNHDA, CDR2 SQIVND (reference sequence). The CDR3 length is 14 residues. The CDR3 reads CASSIWGTSYEQYF. The CDR3 region has the DNA TGTGCCAGTAGTATTTGGGGGACTTCCTACGAGCAGTACTTC. Supplemented by reference TRBV19 and TRBJ2-7, the full variable domain reads DGGITQSPKYLFRKEGQNVTLSCEQNLNHDAMYWYRQDPGQGLRLIYYSQIVNDFQKGDIAEGYSVSREKKESFPLTVTSAQKNPTAFYLCASSIWGTSYEQYFGPGTRLTVT.

V usage is TRBV13 and J usage is TRBJ2-5; D perhaps matches TRBD2 (6 bases). The CDR3 totals 18 residues. V gave up 6 bases and J gave up 1 base, with 24 bases separating them. Germline V CDR1 and CDR2: PRHDT, FYEKMQ (reference sequence). CDR3 in DNA: TGTGCCAGCAGTCCTTTAGCCTCCTTCAGGCGGGGCCAAGAGACCCAGTACTTC. Protein sequence: CASSPLASFRRGQETQYF.

The V and J genes are TRBV29-1 and TRBJ2-3; D not resolved. In germline, CDR1 is SQVTM, CDR2 ANQGSEA. The CDR3 sequence is 14 residues long. Trimming cost V 6 bases and J 0 bases, with 13 bases left between them. The CDR3 nucleotides are TGCAGCGTGGCGCTCAGACCGAGCACAGATACGCAGTATTTT. Translation gives CSVALRPSTDTQYF.

This clonotype has a handful of counts. V gene TRBV5-5 combines with J gene TRBJ2-7; no clear D. V shed 2 bases and J shed 5 bases, with 11 bases lying between them. CDR3 size: 13 residues. The germline V gene encodes CDR1 SGHKS and CDR2 YYEKEE (reference sequence). DNA for the CDR3: TGTGCCAGCAGCTTCGGTATGTGGGACGAGCAGTACTTC. Its protein product is CASSFGMWDEQYF. The full variable domain, its missing parts supplied by reference TRBV5-5 and TRBJ2-7, is DAGVTQSPTHLIKTRGQQVTLRCSPISGHKSVSWYQQVLGQGPQFIFQYYEKEERGRGNFPDRFSARQFPNYSSELNVNALLLGDSALYLCASSFGMWDEQYFGPGTRLTVT.

The DNA for the CDR3 is TGCAGCGACACAGGGATCTACAGCACAGATACGCAGTATTTT. Protein product: CSDTGIYSTDTQYF. V gene TRBV29-1 combines with J gene TRBJ2-3, with a weak D call TRBD1 (6 bases). Germline CDR1 is SQVTM and CDR2 is ANQGSEA. Deletions cut 7 bases from V and 0 bases from J, with 14 bases between. This CDR3 spans 14 amino acids.

This clonotype was seen at least ten times. The V and J genes are TRBV29-1 and TRBJ2-7; perhaps D is TRBD1 or TRBD2 (6 bases each). CDR1 is SQVTM, CDR2 ANQGSEA, per germline. This CDR3 is built from 12 residues. Trimming cost V 3 bases and J 7 bases, with 13 bases left between them. The CDR3 region is CSVDGGPGEQYF. As DNA, the CDR3 is TGCAGCGTTGATGGGGGGCCAGGTGAGCAGTACTTC.

This clonotype has just a few counts. The chain joins TRBV7-9 to TRBJ1-1; D uncertain. Trimming shortened V by 1 base and J by 1 base, and 13 bases separated the two germline ends. Germline V gene data show CDR1 as SEHNR and CDR2 as FQNEAQ (reference sequence). CDR3 length equals 16 residues. Written as DNA, the CDR3 is TGTGCCAGCAGCTTAGACCCGCCAACGGAGAACACTGAAGCTTTCTTT. This sequence encodes CASSLDPPTENTEAFF.

Details on this clonotype: This could be a read error, since a much larger clone is one nucleotide away. The chain has TRBV28 and TRBJ2-3; D is undetermined. This CDR3 spans 12 amino acids. The V gene's germline CDR1 is MDHEN and CDR2 SYDVKM. The CDR3: CVSSPRWDTQYF. The CDR3 DNA is TGTGTCAGCAGTCCCCGGTGGGATACGCAGTATTTT.

V usage is TRBV6-5 and J usage is TRBJ2-5, with D unclear. This CDR3 is built from 13 residues. The germline gives CDR1 MNHEY, CDR2 SVGAGI. Trimming took off 5 bases at V and 5 bases at J, with 12 bases between the two ends. The CDR3 nucleotides read TGTGCCAGCAGTACTCCTCTATGGGAGACCCAGTACTTC. Translation gives CASSTPLWETQYF.

The chain joins TRBV4-2 to TRBJ2-1; D gene unclear. V lost 3 bases and J 4 bases, leaving 7 bases between the germline ends. Germline values: CDR1 LGHNA, CDR2 YNFKEQ. The CDR3 is 13 residues long. The CDR3 DNA is TGTGCCAGCAGCCAGACCGTATACAATGAGCAGTTCTTC. It is translated as CASSQTVYNEQFF.

CDR3 in DNA: TGCGCCAGCAGTGAGTTCGCTCTGGGGACCGGGGAGCTGTTTTTT. As protein: CASSEFALGTGELFF. The J gene is TRBJ2-2, the V gene TRBV10-1; no definite D call. The V gene's germline CDR1 is WNHNN and CDR2 SYGVQD (reference sequence). Between the trimmed V and J ends, which lost 1 base and 5 bases, there was a span of 11 bases. This CDR3 is built from 15 residues.

This clonotype was counted ten times or more. CDR3 protein: CASCRVAGGADTQYF. In nucleotides, the CDR3 is TGCGCCAGCTGTCGGGTAGCGGGAGGCGCAGATACGCAGTATTTT. The V gene is TRBV5-1, the J gene TRBJ2-3; TRBD2 matches at 10 bases. Germline CDR1 reads SGHRS; CDR2 reads YFSETQ. The CDR3 has 15 residues. V dropped 7 bases and J dropped 4; count of bases not matched to a gene: 9. Full variable domain (outside the CDR3, taken from reference TRBV5-1 and TRBJ2-3): KAGVTQTPRYLIKTRGQQVTLSCSPISGHRSVSWYQQTPGQGLQFLFEYFSETQRNKGNFPGRFSGRQFSNSRSEMNVSTLELGDSALYLCASCRVAGGADTQYFGPGTRLTVL.

This clonotype was observed once. The rearrangement uses TRBV15 and TRBJ2-3; D tentatively reads TRBD1 or TRBD2 (5 bases each). The V end was cut by 0 bases, the J end by 2 bases, with 18 bases between. This CDR3 has 18 amino acids. In germline, CDR1 is LNHNV, CDR2 YYDKDF (reference sequence). CDR3 bases: TGTGCCACCAGCAGAGATCTTACGGTGGGACCAAACACAGATACGCAGTATTTT. This codes for CATSRDLTVGPNTDTQYF.

The chain combines TRBV5-1 with TRBJ1-1; D possibly corresponds to TRBD1 (5 bases). The germline V gene encodes CDR1 SGHRS and CDR2 YFSETQ. The germline V and J ends were trimmed by 5 bases and 4 bases, with 15 bases remaining between them. The CDR3 loop spans 14 amino acids. The CDR3 loop is CASRPYRGGTEAFF. The CDR3, as DNA: TGCGCCAGCAGGCCATACCGGGGGGGCACTGAAGCTTTCTTT.